The next 2 T cell receptor beta chains were all read from a single sample in a study of chemoradiotherapy in HPV16-positive cancers. Assay used: immunoSEQ multiplex PCR; TCRdb lists only in-frame clones, some missing. The sample yields about 3,900 clones, about 72% seen once. Sequenced material: tumor tissue, taken from a patient who underwent chemoradiotherapy. These receptors all come from a human donor with HPV-associated anogenital cancer.

The rearrangement uses TRBV5-4 and TRBJ2-7; 7 bases are a match to TRBD2. The V gene end was trimmed by 0 bases and the J gene end by 4 bases; junction bases not matched to a gene: 13. The CDR3 is 17 amino acids. The V gene's germline CDR1 is SGHNT and CDR2 YYREEE (reference sequence). In DNA, the CDR3 is TGTGCCAGCAGCTTGGCTGGTAGCGGGCCCAACCAATACGAGCAGTACTTC. Its protein is CASSLAGSGPNQYEQYF.

This sequence joins TRBV15 and TRBJ1-2; D may be TRBD1 (5 bases). This CDR3 has 14 amino acids. Deletions cut 7 bases from V and 10 bases from J, with 22 bases between. Germline V gene data show CDR1 as LNHNV and CDR2 as YYDKDF (reference sequence). DNA of the CDR3: TGTGCCACCAAAAGCGGGGGAATTGGCGGATACTACACCTTC. Protein: CATKSGGIGGYYTF.